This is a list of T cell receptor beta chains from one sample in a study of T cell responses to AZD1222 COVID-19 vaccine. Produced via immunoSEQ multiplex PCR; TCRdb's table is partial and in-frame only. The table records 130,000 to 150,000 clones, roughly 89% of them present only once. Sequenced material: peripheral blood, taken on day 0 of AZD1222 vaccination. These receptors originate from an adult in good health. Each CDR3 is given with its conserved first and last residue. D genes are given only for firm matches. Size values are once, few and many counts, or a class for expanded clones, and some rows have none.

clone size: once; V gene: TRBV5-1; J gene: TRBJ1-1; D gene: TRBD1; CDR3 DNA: TGCGCCAGCAGCACAGGGACAGGGGAGGGTAACGAAGCTTTCTTT; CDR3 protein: CASSTGTGEGNEAFF
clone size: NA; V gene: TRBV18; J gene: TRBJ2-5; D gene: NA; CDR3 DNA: TGTGCCAGCTCCCCTCGACAGTTCCGGGAGACCCAGTACTTC; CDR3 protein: CASSPRQFRETQYF
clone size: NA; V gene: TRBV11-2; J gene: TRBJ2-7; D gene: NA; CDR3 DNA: TGTGCCAGCAGGGGGCAGCGTCGCGAGCAGTACTTC; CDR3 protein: CASRGQRREQYF
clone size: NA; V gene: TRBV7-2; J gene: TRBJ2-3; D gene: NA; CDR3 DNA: TGTGCCAGCAGCCCGTGGGACCGGGGAGATACGCAGTATTTT; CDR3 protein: CASSPWDRGDTQYF
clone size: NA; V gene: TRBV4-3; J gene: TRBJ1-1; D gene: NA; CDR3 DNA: TGCGCCAGCAGCGGGACCAACACTGAAGCTTTCTTT; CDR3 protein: CASSGTNTEAFF
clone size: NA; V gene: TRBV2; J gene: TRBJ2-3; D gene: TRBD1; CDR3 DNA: TGTGCCAGCAGGAAACTACAGGGGGCGCCGGCAGATACGCAGTATTTT; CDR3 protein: CASRKLQGAPADTQYF
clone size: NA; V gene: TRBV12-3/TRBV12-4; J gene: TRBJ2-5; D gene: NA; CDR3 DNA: TGTGCCAGCAGAGTACAGAACCAAGAGACCCAGTACTTC; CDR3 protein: CASRVQNQETQYF
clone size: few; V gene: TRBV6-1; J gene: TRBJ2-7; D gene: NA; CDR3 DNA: TGTGCCAGCAGTGAAAGGGATGAAGCCTACGAGCAGTACTTC; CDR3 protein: CASSERDEAYEQYF
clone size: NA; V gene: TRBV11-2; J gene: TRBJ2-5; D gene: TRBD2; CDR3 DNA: TGTGCCAGCAGCTTAGGAGTTAGCGGGGGGGAAGAGACCCAGTACTTC; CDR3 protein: CASSLGVSGGEETQYF
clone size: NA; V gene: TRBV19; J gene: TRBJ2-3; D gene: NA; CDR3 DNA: TGTGCCACCGCGGACGGCCCCCGTAACTTGCCCACAGATACGCAGTATTTT; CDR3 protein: CATADGPRNLPTDTQYF
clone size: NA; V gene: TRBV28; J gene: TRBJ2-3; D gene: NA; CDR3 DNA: TGTGCCAGCAGCTCCCCGTCGGCGGGCACAGATACGCAGTATTTT; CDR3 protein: CASSSPSAGTDTQYF
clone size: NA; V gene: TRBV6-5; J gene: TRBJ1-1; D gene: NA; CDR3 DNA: TGTGCCAGCACCCAATCGGGCTTGAACACTGAAGCTTTCTTT; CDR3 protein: CASTQSGLNTEAFF
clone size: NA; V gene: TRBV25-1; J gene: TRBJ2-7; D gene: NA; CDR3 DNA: TGTGCCAGGAGGGTGTGGGAGCAGTACTTC; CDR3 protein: CARRVWEQYF
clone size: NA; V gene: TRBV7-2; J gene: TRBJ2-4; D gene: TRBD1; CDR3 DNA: TGTGCCAGCAGCTTAGGGGGACAGGGGTCGGACAAAAACATTCAGTACTTC; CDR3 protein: CASSLGGQGSDKNIQYF
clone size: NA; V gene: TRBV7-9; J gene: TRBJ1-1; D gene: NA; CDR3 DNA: TGTGCCAGCAGCTTATTGAACACTGAAGCTTTCTTT; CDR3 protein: CASSLLNTEAFF
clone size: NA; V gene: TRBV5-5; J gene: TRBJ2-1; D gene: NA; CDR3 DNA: TGTGCCAGCAGCTCAGCTGTAGGGTTGGATGAGCAGTTCTTC; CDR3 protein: CASSSAVGLDEQFF
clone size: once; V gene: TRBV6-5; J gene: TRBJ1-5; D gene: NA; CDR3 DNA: TGTGCCAGCAGCATCGACAGAAGAAATCAGCCCCAGCATTTT; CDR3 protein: CASSIDRRNQPQHF
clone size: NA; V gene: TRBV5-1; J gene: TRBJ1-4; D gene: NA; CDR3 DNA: TGCGCCAGCAGCTTGATGGGAAAAACTAATGAAAAACTGTTTTTT; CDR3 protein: CASSLMGKTNEKLFF
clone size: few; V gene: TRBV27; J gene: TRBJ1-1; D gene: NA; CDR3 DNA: TGTGCCAGCAGTTTATCCCCCGCAGGGGTTGAAGCTTTCTTT; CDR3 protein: CASSLSPAGVEAFF
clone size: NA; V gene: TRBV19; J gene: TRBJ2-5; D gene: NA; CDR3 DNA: TGTGCCAGTAGTATCACGGGGGCATGGGAGACCCAGTACTTC; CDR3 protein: CASSITGAWETQYF
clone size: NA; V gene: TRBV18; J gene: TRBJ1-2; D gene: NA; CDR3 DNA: TGTGCCAGCTCACTTCAGGAGGCGTACGGCTACACCTTC; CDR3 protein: CASSLQEAYGYTF
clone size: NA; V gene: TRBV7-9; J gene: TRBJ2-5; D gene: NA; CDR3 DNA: TGTGCCAGCAGCTTTCCGCCGGGGGACCAAGAGACCCAGTACTTC; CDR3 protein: CASSFPPGDQETQYF
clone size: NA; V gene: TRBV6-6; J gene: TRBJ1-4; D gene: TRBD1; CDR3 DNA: TGTGCCAGCAGTAATTGGGACAGGTGGAGTGAAAAACTGTTTTTT; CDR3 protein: CASSNWDRWSEKLFF
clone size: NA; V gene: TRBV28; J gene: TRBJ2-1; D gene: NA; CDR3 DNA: TGTGCCAGCAGCTTGACCGGCAATGAGCAGTTCTTC; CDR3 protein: CASSLTGNEQFF
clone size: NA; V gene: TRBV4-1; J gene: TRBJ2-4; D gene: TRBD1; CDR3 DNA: TGCGCCAGCAGCCAAGGACAGGGCATACAAAACATTCAGTACTTC; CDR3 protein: CASSQGQGIQNIQYF
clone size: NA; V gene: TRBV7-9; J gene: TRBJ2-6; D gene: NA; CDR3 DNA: TGTGCCAGCAGCTCTAGTTCTGGGGCCAACGTCCTGACTTTC; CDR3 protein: CASSSSSGANVLTF
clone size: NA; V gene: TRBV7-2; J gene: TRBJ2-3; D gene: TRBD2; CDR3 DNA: TGTGCCAGCAGCTTAGTGGCGTCTAGCGGGACAGATACGCAGTATTTT; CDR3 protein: CASSLVASSGTDTQYF
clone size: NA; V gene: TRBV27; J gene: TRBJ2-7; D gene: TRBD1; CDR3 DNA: TGTGCCAGCAGTTTATCGGGGACAGGGGAAGGGGAGCAGTACTTC; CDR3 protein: CASSLSGTGEGEQYF
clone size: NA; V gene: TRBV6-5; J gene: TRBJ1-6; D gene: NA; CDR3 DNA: TGTGCCAGCAACCCCGGGGGCGCCGCACCCCTCCACTTT; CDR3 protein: CASNPGGAAPLHF
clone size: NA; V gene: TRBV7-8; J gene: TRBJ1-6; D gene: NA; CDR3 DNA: TGTGCCAGCAGCAGCCGGGAAAGGGGTTCACCCCTCCACTTT; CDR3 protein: CASSSRERGSPLHF
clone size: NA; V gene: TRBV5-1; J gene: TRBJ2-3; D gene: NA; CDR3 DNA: TGCGCCAGCAGCCGGGGATCGGACCTACAGCGTCAGACGCAGTATTTT; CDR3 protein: CASSRGSDLQRQTQYF
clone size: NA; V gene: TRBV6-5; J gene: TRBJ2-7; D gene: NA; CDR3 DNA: TGTGCCAGCACCGAGATTGGAGCCATTTCCTACGAGCAGTACTTC; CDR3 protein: CASTEIGAISYEQYF
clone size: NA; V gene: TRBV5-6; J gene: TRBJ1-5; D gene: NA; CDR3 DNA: TGTGCCAGCAGCTTGGTACGGGACCCCAATCAGCCCCAGCATTTT; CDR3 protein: CASSLVRDPNQPQHF
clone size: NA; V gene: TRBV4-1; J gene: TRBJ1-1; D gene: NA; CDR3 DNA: TGCGCCAGCAGCCCGATTTTCAGGCCGATGAACACTGAAGCTTTCTTT; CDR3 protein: CASSPIFRPMNTEAFF
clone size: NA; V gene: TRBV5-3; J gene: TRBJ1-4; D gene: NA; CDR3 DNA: TGTGCCAGAAGCCAGGGCTATGAAAAACTGTTTTTT; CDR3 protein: CARSQGYEKLFF
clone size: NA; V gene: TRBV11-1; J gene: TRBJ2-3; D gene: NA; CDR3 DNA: TGTGCCAGCAGCTCGATCCCCACAGATACGCAGTATTTT; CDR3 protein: CASSSIPTDTQYF
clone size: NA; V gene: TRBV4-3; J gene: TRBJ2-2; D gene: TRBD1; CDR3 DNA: TGCGCCAGCAGCCAAACACAGGGGCCCGGGGAGCTGTTTTTT; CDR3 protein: CASSQTQGPGELFF
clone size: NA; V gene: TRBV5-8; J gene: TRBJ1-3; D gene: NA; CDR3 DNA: TGTGCCACCCCACCCGGGGCCTCTGGAAACACCATATATTTT; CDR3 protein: CATPPGASGNTIYF
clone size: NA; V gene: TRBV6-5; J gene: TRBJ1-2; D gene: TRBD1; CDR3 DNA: TGTGCCAGCAGTTACCACATTGGACAGGGTAGCGGCTACACCTTC; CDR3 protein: CASSYHIGQGSGYTF
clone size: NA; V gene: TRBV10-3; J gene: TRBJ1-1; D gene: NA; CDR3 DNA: TGTGCCATCAGTGAGGGGGATTGGAGTTTCGGGGGCACTGAAGCTTTCTTT; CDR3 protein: CAISEGDWSFGGTEAFF
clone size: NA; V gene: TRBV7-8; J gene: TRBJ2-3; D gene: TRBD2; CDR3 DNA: TGTGCCAGCAGCTCCGTTGGCGGGGGGGCCTCGGATACGCAGTATTTT; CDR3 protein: CASSSVGGGASDTQYF
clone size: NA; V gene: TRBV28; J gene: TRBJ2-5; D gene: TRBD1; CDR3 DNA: TGTGCCAGCAGTTGGACAGGCCAAGAGACCCAGTACTTC; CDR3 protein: CASSWTGQETQYF
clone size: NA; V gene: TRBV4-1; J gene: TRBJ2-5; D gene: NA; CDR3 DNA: TGCGCCAGCAGCCAAGGAACAGGGTATTATGAGACCCAGTACTTC; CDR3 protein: CASSQGTGYYETQYF
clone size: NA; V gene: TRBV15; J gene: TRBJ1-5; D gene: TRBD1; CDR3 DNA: TGTGCCACCAGCGGACAGGGAAGACAGCCCCAGCATTTT; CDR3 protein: CATSGQGRQPQHF
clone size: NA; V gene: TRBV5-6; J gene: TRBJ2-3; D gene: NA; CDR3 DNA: TGTGCCAGCAGCTTGCTAAGCACAGATACGCAGTATTTT; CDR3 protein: CASSLLSTDTQYF
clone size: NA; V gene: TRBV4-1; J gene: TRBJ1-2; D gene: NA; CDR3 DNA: TGCGCCAGCAGCCCCACAGACCACTATGGCTACACCTTC; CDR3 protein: CASSPTDHYGYTF
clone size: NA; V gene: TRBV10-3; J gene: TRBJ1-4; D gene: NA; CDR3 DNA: TGTGCCATCAGTCTCGGACGTACAACTAATGAAAAACTGTTTTTT; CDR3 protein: CAISLGRTTNEKLFF
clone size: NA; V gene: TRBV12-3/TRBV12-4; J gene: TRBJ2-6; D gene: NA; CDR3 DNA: TGTGCCAGCAGGGCGTGGGGGGCCAACGTCCTGACTTTC; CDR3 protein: CASRAWGANVLTF
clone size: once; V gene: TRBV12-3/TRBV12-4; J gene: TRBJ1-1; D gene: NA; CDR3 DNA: TGTGCCAGCAGTTTAATGGGAGCTGAAGCTTTCTTT; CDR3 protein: CASSLMGAEAFF
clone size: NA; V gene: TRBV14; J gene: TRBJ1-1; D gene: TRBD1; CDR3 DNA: TGTGCCAGCAGCCAACTATCGGGACAGGGGTCTAGAGAGGCTTTCTTT; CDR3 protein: CASSQLSGQGSREAFF
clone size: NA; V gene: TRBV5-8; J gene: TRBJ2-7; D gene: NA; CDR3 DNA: TGTGCCAGCAGCTCGGACAGCTATTACGAGCAGTACTTC; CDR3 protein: CASSSDSYYEQYF
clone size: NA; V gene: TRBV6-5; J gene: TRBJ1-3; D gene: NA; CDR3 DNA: TGTGCCAGCAGTCGCGCAGGGGTCTCTGGAAACACCATATATTTT; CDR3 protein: CASSRAGVSGNTIYF
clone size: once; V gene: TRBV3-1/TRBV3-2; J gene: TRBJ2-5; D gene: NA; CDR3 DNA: TGTGCCAGCAGCGGGGGCCAAGAGACCCAGTACTTC; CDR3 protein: CASSGGQETQYF
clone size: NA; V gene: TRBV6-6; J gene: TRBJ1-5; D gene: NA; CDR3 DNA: TGTGCCATCAGAGGGGGACTATTGAATCAGCCCCAGCATTTT; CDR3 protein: CAIRGGLLNQPQHF
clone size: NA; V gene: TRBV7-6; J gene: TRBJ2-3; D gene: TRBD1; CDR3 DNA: TGTGCCAGCAGCATGACAGGGCTTAGCACAGATACGCAGTATTTT; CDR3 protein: CASSMTGLSTDTQYF